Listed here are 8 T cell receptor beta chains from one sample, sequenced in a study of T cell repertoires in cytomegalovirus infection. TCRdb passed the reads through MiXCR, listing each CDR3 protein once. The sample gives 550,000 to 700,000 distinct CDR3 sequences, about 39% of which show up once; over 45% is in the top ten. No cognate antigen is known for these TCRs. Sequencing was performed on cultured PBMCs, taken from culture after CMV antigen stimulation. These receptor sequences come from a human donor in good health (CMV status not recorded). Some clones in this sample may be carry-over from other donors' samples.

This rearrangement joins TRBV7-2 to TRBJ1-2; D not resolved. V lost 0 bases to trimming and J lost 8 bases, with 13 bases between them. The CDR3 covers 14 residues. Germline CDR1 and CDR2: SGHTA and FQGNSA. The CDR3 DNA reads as TGTGCCAGCAGCTTAGCGTCGGACCCCTGGGGCTACACCTTC. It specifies CASSLASDPWGYTF. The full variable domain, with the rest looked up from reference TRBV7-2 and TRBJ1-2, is GAGVSQSPSNKVTEKGKDVELRCDPISGHTALYWYRQSLGQGLEFLIYFQGNSAPDKSGLPSDRFSAERTGGSVSTLTIQRTQQEDSAVYLCASSLASDPWGYTFGSGTRLTVV.

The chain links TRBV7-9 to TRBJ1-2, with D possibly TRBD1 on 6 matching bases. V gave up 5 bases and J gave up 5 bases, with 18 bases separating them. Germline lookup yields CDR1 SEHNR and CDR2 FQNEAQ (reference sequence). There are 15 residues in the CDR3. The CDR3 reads CASSQLPDRLYGYTF. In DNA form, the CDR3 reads TGTGCCAGCAGCCAACTCCCTGACAGGTTGTATGGCTACACCTTC.

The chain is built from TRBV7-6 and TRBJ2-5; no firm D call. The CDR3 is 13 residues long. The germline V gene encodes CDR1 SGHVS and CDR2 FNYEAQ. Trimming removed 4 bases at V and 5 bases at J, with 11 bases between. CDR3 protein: CASSSPPPETQYF. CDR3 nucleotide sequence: TGTGCCAGCAGCTCCCCCCCCCCGGAGACCCAGTACTTC.

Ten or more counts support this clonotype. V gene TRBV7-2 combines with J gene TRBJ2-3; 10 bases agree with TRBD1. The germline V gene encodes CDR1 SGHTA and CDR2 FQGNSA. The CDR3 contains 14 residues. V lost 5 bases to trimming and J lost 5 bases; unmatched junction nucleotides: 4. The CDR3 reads CASSPGQGGDTQYF. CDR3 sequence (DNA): TGTGCCAGCAGCCCCGGACAGGGGGGAGATACGCAGTATTTT.

CDR3 bases: TGTGCCAGCAGCTCCCCGCGCGTTGGATACGAGCAGTACTTC. Its translation: CASSSPRVGYEQYF. V is TRBV11-2 and J is TRBJ2-7; D call uncertain. The V and J ends lost 4 bases and 4 bases respectively, with 14 bases between them. This CDR3 spans 14 amino acids. CDR1 and CDR2 (germline): SGHAT, FQNNGV.

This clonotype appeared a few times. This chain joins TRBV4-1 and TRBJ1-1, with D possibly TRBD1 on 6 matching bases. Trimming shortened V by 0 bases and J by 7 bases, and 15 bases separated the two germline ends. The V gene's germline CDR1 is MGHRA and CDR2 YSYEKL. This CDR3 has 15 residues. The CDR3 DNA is TGCGCCAGCAGCCAAGATCCTGCAGGGGAGGTTGAAGCTTTCTTT. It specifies CASSQDPAGEVEAFF.

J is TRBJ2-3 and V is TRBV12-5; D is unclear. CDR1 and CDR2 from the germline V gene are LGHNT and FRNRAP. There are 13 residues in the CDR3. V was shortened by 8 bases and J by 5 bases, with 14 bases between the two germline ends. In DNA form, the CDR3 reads TGTGCTAGTAGACACTCAGACCAAGATACGCAGTATTTT. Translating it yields CASRHSDQDTQYF.

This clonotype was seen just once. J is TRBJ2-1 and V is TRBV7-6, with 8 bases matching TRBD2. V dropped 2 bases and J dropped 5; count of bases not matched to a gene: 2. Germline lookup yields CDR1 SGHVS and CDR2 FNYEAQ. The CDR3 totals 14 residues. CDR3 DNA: TGTGCCAGCAGCTTATACGGGAGGGACAATGAGCAGTTCTTC. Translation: CASSLYGRDNEQFF.